The clone carrying this TCR beta chain came up a few times. No antigen is known for it. The data derive from a study of cytomegalovirus exposure and HLA in healthy donors. Study-wide results and limits: On later analysis, the bulk of CMV-associated TCR beta chains appeared to be HLA-restricted. Presence/absence analyses assumed roughly uniform sequencing depth across donors. It was about 150 TCR beta chains that were listed as cytomegalovirus-associated.

PCR was performed using 60 Vbeta and 13 Jbeta primers. TCRdb's copy holds only in-frame clones and misses some; the assay was immunoSEQ multiplex PCR. The data hold 97,000 or so clones, with less than 10% observed a single time. The sequencing sample was made of PBMCs. The sequence was collected from a man over 45 in good health and CMV-seropositive.

The CDR3 here is CASSRQDYEQYF. In nucleotides, the CDR3 is TGTGCCAGCAGCCGACAGGACTACGAGCAGTACTTC. The chain joins TRBV7-2 to TRBJ2-7, with TRBD1 as a possible D gene (6 bases). V was cut by 5 bases and J by 3 bases, with 8 bases left in between. This CDR3 contains 12 residues. Germline assignment: CDR1 SGHTA and CDR2 FQGNSA.